This TCR beta chain was identified in a study of blood T cells in healthy people across ages. Sample-barcoded 5' priming and a J-beta primer mix drove a second PCR of 7 to 11 cycles. TCRdb ran MiXCR on the 5' RACE reads and lists one entry per CDR3 protein. The sample carries just over 1 million distinct CDR3 sequences, 35% to 50% recorded once. CDR1 is SGDLS and CDR2 is YYNGEE in the germline V gene. There are 15 residues in the CDR3. Trimming at V came to 0 bases and at J to 2 bases, leaving 2 bases not matched to a gene. The sample comprised blood. This clonotype originated in a woman between 55 and 75 years old in good health. The chain joins TRBV9 to TRBJ2-3; 8 positions agree with TRBD2. The CDR3, as DNA: TGTGCCAGCAGCGTAGAGGGACTAGACACAGATACGCAGTATTTT. Residues: CASSVEGLDTDTQYF.